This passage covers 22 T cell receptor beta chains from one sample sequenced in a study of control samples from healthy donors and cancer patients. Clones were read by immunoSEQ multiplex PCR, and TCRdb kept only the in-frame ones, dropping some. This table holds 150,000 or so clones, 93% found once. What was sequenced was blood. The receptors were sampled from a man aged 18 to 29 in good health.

CDR3 nucleotides: TGTGCCAGCGATGAACAGGGGAACACTGAAGCTTTCTTT. Protein: CASDEQGNTEAFF. The chain employs TRBV28 and TRBJ1-1; TRBD1 is a possible D gene (6 bases). The ends were cut back, 8 bases at V and 1 base at J, with 11 bases in the middle. Per the germline V gene, CDR1 is MDHEN and CDR2 is SYDVKM. The CDR3 runs 13 residues.

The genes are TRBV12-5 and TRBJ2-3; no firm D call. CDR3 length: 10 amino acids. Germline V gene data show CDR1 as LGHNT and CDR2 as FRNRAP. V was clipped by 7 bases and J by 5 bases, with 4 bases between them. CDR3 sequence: CASAGDTQYF. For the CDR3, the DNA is TGTGCTAGTGCGGGAGATACGCAGTATTTT.

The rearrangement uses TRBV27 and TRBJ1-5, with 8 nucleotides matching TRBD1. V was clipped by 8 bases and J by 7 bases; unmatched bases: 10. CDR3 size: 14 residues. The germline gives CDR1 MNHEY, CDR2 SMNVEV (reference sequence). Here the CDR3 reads CASADRGRGQPQHF. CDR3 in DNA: TGTGCCAGCGCAGACAGGGGAAGGGGGCAGCCCCAGCATTTT.

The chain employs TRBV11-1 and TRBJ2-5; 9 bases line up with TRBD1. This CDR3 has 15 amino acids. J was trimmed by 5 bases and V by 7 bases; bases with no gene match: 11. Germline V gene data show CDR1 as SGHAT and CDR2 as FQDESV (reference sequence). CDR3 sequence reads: CASNQETDRGETQYF. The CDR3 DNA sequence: TGTGCCAGCAACCAAGAGACTGACAGGGGGGAGACCCAGTACTTC.

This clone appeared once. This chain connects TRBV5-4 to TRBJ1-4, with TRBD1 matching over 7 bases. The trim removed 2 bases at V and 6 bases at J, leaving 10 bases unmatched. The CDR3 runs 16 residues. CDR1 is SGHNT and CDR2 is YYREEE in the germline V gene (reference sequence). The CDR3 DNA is TGTGCCAGCAGCTTCTACCACAGGGGTTTGGATGAAAAACTGTTTTTT. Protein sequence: CASSFYHRGLDEKLFF.

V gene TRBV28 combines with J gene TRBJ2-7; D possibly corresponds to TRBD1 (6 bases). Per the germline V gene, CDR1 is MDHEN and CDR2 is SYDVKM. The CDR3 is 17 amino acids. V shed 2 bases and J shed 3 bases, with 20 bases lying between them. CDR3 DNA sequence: TGTGCCAGCAGTTTAGGCCCCGACCGGGACACCTACTACGAGCAGTACTTC. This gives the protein CASSLGPDRDTYYEQYF.

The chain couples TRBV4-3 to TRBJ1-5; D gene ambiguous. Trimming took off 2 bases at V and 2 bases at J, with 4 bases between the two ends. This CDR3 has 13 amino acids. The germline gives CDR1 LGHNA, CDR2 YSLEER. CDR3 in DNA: TGCGCCAGCAGCCAAAGCCGCAATCAGCCCCAGCATTTT. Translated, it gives CASSQSRNQPQHF.

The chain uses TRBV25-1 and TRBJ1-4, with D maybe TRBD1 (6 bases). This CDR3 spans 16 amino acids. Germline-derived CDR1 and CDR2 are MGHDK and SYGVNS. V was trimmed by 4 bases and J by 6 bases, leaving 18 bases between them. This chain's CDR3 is CASSGTALEGYEKLFF. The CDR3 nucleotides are TGTGCCAGCAGTGGGACAGCGCTAGAAGGATATGAAAAACTGTTTTTT.

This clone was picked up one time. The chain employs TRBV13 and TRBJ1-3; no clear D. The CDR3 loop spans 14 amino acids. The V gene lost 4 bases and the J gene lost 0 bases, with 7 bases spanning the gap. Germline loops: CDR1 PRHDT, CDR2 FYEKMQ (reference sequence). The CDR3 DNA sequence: TGTGCCAGCAGCTCCGGGATCTCTGGAAACACCATATATTTT. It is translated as CASSSGISGNTIYF.

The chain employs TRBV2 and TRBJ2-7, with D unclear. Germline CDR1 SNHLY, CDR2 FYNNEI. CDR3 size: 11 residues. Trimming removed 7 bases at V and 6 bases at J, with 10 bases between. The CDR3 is CASIGLGEQYF. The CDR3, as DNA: TGTGCCAGCATAGGTCTCGGCGAGCAGTACTTC.

Here the CDR3 DNA reads TGTGCCAGCAGTTGGGCGCAGAGCTACGAGCAGTACTTC. Protein: CASSWAQSYEQYF. This chain joins TRBV27 and TRBJ2-7; D remains unclear. The CDR3 is made up of 13 amino acids. V was cut by 4 bases and J by 3 bases, with 10 bases left in between. Germline V lookup: CDR1 MNHEY, CDR2 SMNVEV (reference sequence).

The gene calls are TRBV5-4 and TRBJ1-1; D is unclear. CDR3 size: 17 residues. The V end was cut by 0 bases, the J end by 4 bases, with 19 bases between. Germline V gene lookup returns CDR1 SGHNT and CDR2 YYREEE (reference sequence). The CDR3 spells CASSLGPWGHEVTEAFF. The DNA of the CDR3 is TGTGCCAGCAGCTTGGGACCCTGGGGTCATGAGGTCACTGAAGCTTTCTTT.

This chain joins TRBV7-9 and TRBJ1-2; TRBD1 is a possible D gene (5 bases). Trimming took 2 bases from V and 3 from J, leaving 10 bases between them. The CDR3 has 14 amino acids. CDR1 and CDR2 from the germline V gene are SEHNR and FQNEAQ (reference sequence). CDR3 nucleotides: TGTGCCAGCAGCTTATGGACAAAACACTATGGCTACACCTTC. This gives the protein CASSLWTKHYGYTF.

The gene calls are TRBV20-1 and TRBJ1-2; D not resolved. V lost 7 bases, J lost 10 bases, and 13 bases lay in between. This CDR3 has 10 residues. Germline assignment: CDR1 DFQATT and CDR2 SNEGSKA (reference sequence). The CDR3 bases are TGCAGTGTCCGGGTTTGGGACTACACCTTC. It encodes CSVRVWDYTF.

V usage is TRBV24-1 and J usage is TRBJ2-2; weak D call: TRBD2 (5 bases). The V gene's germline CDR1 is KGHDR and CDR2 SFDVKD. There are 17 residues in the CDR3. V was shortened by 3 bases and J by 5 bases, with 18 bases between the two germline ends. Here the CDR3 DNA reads TGTGCCACCAGTGATCCCGACGGGGTCTCGACGACCGGGGAGCTGTTTTTT. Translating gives CATSDPDGVSTTGELFF.

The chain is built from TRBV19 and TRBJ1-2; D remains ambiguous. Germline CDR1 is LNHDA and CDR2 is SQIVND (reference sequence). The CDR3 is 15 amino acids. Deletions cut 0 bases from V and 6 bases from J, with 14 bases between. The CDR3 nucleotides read TGTGCCAGTAGTATAGATCAATTGACGGGCAATGGCTACACCTTC. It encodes CASSIDQLTGNGYTF.

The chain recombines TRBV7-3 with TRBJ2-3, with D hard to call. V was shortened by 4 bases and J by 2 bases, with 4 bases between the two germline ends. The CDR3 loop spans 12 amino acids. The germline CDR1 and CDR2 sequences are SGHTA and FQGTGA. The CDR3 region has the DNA TGTGCCAGCAGCTCCACCACAGATACGCAGTATTTT. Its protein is CASSSTTDTQYF.

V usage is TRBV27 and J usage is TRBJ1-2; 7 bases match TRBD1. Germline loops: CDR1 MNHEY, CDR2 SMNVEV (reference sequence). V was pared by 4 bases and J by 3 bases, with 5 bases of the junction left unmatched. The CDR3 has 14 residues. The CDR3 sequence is CASSSEGQDYGYTF. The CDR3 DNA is TGTGCCAGCAGTTCCGAAGGACAGGACTATGGCTACACCTTC.

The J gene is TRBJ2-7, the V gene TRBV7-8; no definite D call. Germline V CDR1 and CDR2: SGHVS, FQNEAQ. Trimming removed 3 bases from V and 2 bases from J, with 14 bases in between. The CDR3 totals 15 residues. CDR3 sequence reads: CASSLDHSVAYEQYF. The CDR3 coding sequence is TGTGCCAGCAGCTTGGATCACAGTGTTGCCTACGAGCAGTACTTC.

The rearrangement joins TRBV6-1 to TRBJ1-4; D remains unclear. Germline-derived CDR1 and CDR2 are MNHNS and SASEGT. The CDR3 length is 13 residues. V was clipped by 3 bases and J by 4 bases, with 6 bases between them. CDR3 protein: CASSEPGNEKLFF. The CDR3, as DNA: TGTGCCAGCAGTGAGCCGGGTAATGAAAAACTGTTTTTT.

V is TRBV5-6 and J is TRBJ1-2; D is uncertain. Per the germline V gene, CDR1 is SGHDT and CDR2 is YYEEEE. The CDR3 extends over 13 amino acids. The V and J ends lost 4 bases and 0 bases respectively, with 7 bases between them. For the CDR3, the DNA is TGTGCCAGCAGCCCGGGTTCTAACTATGGCTACACCTTC. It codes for CASSPGSNYGYTF.

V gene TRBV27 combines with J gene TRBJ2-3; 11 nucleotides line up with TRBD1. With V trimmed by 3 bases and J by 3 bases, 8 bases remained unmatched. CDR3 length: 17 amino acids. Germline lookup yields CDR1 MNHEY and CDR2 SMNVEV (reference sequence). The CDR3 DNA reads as TGTGCCAGCAGTTTCATTCGGACAGGGGGCGCAACAGATACGCAGTATTTT. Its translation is CASSFIRTGGATDTQYF.